This TCR beta chain was sequenced in a study of T-cell reconstitution after alpha-beta-depleted transplantation in children (dated by TCRdb to between 2015 and 2016). Regarding the research as a whole: T-cell immune reconstitution after TCRalphabeta/CD19-depleted allogeneic hematopoietic cell transplantation in children was quantitatively tracked in the study by means of TCR repertoire profiling.

CDR1 and CDR2 are read off the germline V gene as ENHRY and SYGVKD. V lost 4 bases and J lost 4 bases; the stretch between them is 8 bases long. From its cysteine to its phenylalanine, the CDR3 spans 13 amino acids. Only CDR3 DNA remains: 39 bases, in frame from the first base. Library prep was done by PCR. Sequencing was carried out with an Illumina HiSeq 2500. TCR library preparation used molecular barcoding, with unique molecular identifiers applied to normalize quantification of the TCRbeta repertoire. Through fastp at Q25 and MiXCR, TCRdb rebuilt clones from the public reads, retaining in-frame beta chains. Every CDR3 protein is listed once, alongside the most common genes and DNA of its rows. For this sample there are over 400,000 distinct CDR3 sequences; roughly an eighth appear just once. The ten largest clones take up more than 5.5% of the sample. Notes on this clonotype: Which antigen it targets is not known. No much larger clone exists at a distance of one base, and base qualities are not known.

The rearrangement joined TRBV10-3 to TRBJ1-5; the D gene lacks a confident call. The sample here was PBMCs from the stem cell graft donor, taken from the stem cell graft. This TCR was sampled from a human donor who donated a stem cell graft to a child with combined immunodeficiency. CDR3 protein: CAISGGENQPQHF. The nucleotide sequence is given as TGTGCCATCAGTGGCGGGGAGAATCAGCCCCAGCATTTT.